These 28 T cell receptor beta chains share one sample of origin, sequenced in a study of cytomegalovirus exposure and HLA in healthy donors. The study ran its PCR with 60 Vbeta and 13 Jbeta primers. Sequencing was performed with immunoSEQ multiplex PCR; in TCRdb, only in-frame clones are kept and a portion is missing. The sample includes around 70,000 clones. The sequenced sample consisted of PBMCs. All receptors come from a man in his forties in good health and CMV-seronegative.

The J gene is TRBJ2-7, the V gene TRBV15; the D is unclear. V lost 0 bases and J lost 4, with 13 bases in between. Germline-derived CDR1 and CDR2 are LNHNV and YYDKDF (reference sequence). CDR3 length: 15 residues. CDR3 loop: CATSRDPHSSYEQYF. CDR3 DNA sequence: TGTGCCACCAGCAGAGATCCACACAGCTCTTACGAGCAGTACTTC.

V usage is TRBV7-6 and J usage is TRBJ1-1, with D possibly TRBD1 on 6 matching bases. The germline V and J ends were trimmed by 4 bases and 1 base, with 7 bases remaining between them. The CDR3 sequence is 13 residues long. Germline V gives CDR1 SGHVS, CDR2 FNYEAQ. CDR3 in DNA: TGTGCCAGCAGCTCACAGGGGAACACTGAAGCTTTCTTT. This encodes CASSSQGNTEAFF. Full variable domain (rest looked up from reference TRBV7-6 and TRBJ1-1): GAGVSQSPRYKVTKRGQDVALRCDPISGHVSLYWYRQALGQGPEFLTYFNYEAQQDKSGLPNDRFSAERPEGSISTLTIQRTEQRDSAMYRCASSSQGNTEAFFGQGTRLTVV.

The chain links TRBV12-2 to TRBJ1-5. TRBV12-2 is a pseudogene. The CDR3 totals 15 residues. The CDR3 region has the DNA TGTGCAAGTCGCCACCGGGACAGCGGGGGACAGCCCCAGCATTTT. Translation gives CASRHRDSGGQPQHF.

The chain combines TRBV11-2 with TRBJ2-2, with TRBD2 as a possible D gene (5 bases). V shed 5 bases and J shed 4 bases, with 17 bases lying between them. This CDR3 comprises 16 residues. CDR1 and CDR2 (germline): SGHAT, FQNNGV. The CDR3 protein is CASSLTRAGLTGELFF. CDR3 bases: TGTGCCAGCAGCCTTACAAGGGCGGGCCTCACCGGGGAGCTGTTTTTT.

The rearrangement links TRBV7-8 to TRBJ2-7, with TRBD1 matching 9 bases. CDR1 and CDR2 from the germline V gene are SGHVS and FQNEAQ. There are 13 residues in the CDR3. Trimming removed 8 bases from V and 10 bases from J; junction bases left unmatched: 12. The CDR3 nucleotides read TGTGCCAGCGCGGAGGGACAGGGTAATTCTCAGTACTTC. Translation: CASAEGQGNSQYF.

The genes are TRBV5-5 and TRBJ1-1; TRBD1 matches 7 bases. This CDR3 is built from 16 residues. Unmatched junction bases numbered 10, after V lost 2 bases and J lost 3 bases. Germline lookup yields CDR1 SGHKS and CDR2 YYEKEE (reference sequence). This CDR3 is CASSFRALRGDTEAFF. CDR3 bases: TGTGCCAGCAGCTTCCGGGCCCTCAGGGGGGACACTGAAGCTTTCTTT.

The chain carries TRBV5-1 and TRBJ1-4; maybe TRBD1 (5 bases). Germline assignment: CDR1 SGHRS and CDR2 YFSETQ. The CDR3 is 13 amino acids. CDR3 protein: CASSAGSGESLFF. The CDR3 DNA is TGCGCGAGCTCGGCAGGGAGCGGGGAATCACTGTTTTTT.

Regarding this clone: An end of the junction does not agree with germline; a read error may underlie this. The CDR3 loop reads CASRTSGLKGFSYEQYF. Here the CDR3 DNA reads TGTGCTAGCAGGACTAGCGGACTGAAGGGGTTCTCCTACGAGCAGTACTTC. The J gene is TRBJ2-5, the V gene TRBV7-7; the match to TRBD2 covers 10 bases. Matching the DNA end better, TRBJ2-7 makes the J call doubtful. The CDR3 is made up of 17 amino acids. Germline V lookup: CDR1 SSHAT, CDR2 FNYEAQ (reference sequence).

The CDR3 loop is CATSRTRGAYGYTF. CDR3 DNA sequence: TGTGCCACCAGCAGGACCAGGGGGGCCTATGGCTACACCTTC. The rearrangement links TRBV15 to TRBJ1-2, with 7 nucleotides matching TRBD1. The V gene end was trimmed by 3 bases and the J gene end by 4 bases; junction bases not matched to a gene: 5. The germline CDR1 and CDR2 sequences are LNHNV and YYDKDF (reference sequence). The length of the CDR3 is 14 residues.

Here the CDR3 reads CASSGGDKVEAFF. The CDR3 nucleotides are TGTGCCAGCAGCGGTGGGGACAAAGTTGAAGCTTTCTTT. This sequence joins TRBV9 and TRBJ1-1; D is possibly TRBD1 (6 bases). Deletions cut 3 bases from V and 7 bases from J, with 13 bases between. This CDR3 region has 13 residues. From germline, CDR1 is SGDLS and CDR2 YYNGEE. Filled out from reference TRBV9 and TRBJ1-1, the complete variable domain reads DSGVTQTPKHLITATGQRVTLRCSPRSGDLSVYWYQQSLDQGLQFLIQYYNGEERAKGNILERFSAQQFPDLHSELNLSSLELGDSALYFCASSGGDKVEAFFGQGTRLTVV.

CDR3 in amino acids: CAISDKTSTDTQYF. The CDR3 nucleotides are TGTGCCATCAGTGACAAGACTAGCACAGATACGCAGTATTTT. This sequence joins TRBV10-3 and TRBJ2-3, with unresolved D. V lost 3 bases to trimming and J lost 0 bases, with 7 bases between them. The germline gives CDR1 ENHRY, CDR2 SYGVKD. The CDR3 sequence is 14 residues long.

The chain has TRBV5-5 and TRBJ1-2, with no clear D. CDR1 and CDR2 from the germline V gene are SGHKS and YYEKEE (reference sequence). This CDR3 comprises 13 residues. Trimming removed 2 bases at V and 8 bases at J, with 13 bases between. The CDR3 region has the DNA TGTGCCAGCAGCTTTCCAGGAAATGTGGGCTACACCTTC. Translated, it gives CASSFPGNVGYTF.

V gene TRBV2 combines with J gene TRBJ1-6; 7 bases fit TRBD1. The CDR3 runs to 15 residues. The V segment lost 2 bases and the J segment 7 bases; nucleotides outside the gene matches: 5. Per germline, CDR1 SNHLY and CDR2 FYNNEI. CDR3 sequence: CASSEQGQENSPLHF. Here the CDR3 DNA reads TGTGCCAGCAGTGAACAAGGACAGGAGAATTCACCCCTCCACTTT.

V usage is TRBV25-1 and J usage is TRBJ1-2, with 7 bases lining up with TRBD1. Germline V lookup: CDR1 MGHDK, CDR2 SYGVNS. The CDR3 is 14 amino acids. With 1 base clipped from V and 5 bases from J, the junction kept 4 bases outside the gene matches. The CDR3 region has the DNA TGTGCCAGCAGTGAATGGGACAGCCCTTATGGCTACACCTTC. Protein product: CASSEWDSPYGYTF.

This sequence joins TRBV5-1 and TRBJ1-6, with 7 bases aligning to TRBD1. The CDR3 is 16 amino acids. J lost 2 bases, V lost 5 bases, and 7 bases had no gene match. The germline V gene encodes CDR1 SGHRS and CDR2 YFSETQ. This chain's CDR3 is CASRTRTGAYNSPLHF. DNA for the CDR3: TGCGCCAGCAGAACCCGTACAGGGGCCTATAATTCACCCCTCCACTTT.

The V and J genes are TRBV7-2 and TRBJ2-7; D is possibly TRBD1 (5 bases). CDR1 and CDR2 (germline): SGHTA, FQGNSA. The CDR3 is 14 amino acids. The V gene lost 2 bases and the J gene lost 3 bases, with 11 bases spanning the gap. The CDR3 sequence is CASSLRQGNYEQYF. In DNA, the CDR3 is TGTGCCAGCAGCTTACGTCAGGGAAACTACGAGCAGTACTTC.

The gene calls are TRBV7-9 and TRBJ2-3, with 8 bases identical to TRBD1. Germline V lookup: CDR1 SEHNR, CDR2 FQNEAQ (reference sequence). V lost 5 bases to trimming and J lost 1 base; unmatched junction nucleotides: 2. This CDR3 comprises 14 residues. The CDR3 region has the DNA TGTGCCAGCAGCACGGACAGGGGCACAGATACGCAGTATTTT. It encodes CASSTDRGTDTQYF.

The V gene is TRBV2, the J gene TRBJ1-5; TRBD1 aligns across 8 bases. CDR3 length: 15 amino acids. The V and J ends lost 3 bases and 2 bases, in that order; junction bases with no gene match: 3. In germline, CDR1 is SNHLY, CDR2 FYNNEI. The CDR3 loop reads CASSEDRVGNQPQHF. Written as DNA, the CDR3 is TGTGCCAGCAGTGAGGACAGGGTGGGCAATCAGCCCCAGCATTTT.

V and J are TRBV7-9 and TRBJ2-7; 8 nucleotides match TRBD2. This CDR3 contains 16 residues. With V trimmed by 5 bases and J by 5 bases, 14 bases remained unmatched. Germline-derived CDR1 and CDR2 are SEHNR and FQNEAQ (reference sequence). The chain's CDR3 is CASSGTRSGRTHEQYF. In nucleotides, the CDR3 is TGTGCCAGCAGCGGGACTAGGAGCGGGAGAACCCACGAGCAGTACTTC.

Written as DNA, the CDR3 is TGTGCCAGCAGCTTCCCCTTGGGACTAGCGAGGGATGAGCAGTTCTTC. It translates to CASSFPLGLARDEQFF. The chain links TRBV5-4 to TRBJ2-1, with 10 bases matching TRBD2. The CDR3 extends over 16 amino acids. V was pared by 2 bases and J by 8 bases, with 10 bases of the junction left unmatched. CDR1 is SGHNT and CDR2 is YYREEE in the germline V gene (reference sequence).

V usage is TRBV7-7 and J usage is TRBJ1-1; 9 nucleotides line up with TRBD1. The CDR3 sequence is 16 residues long. V lost 2 bases, J lost 0 bases, and 4 bases stayed unmatched. From germline, CDR1 is SSHAT and CDR2 FNYEAQ (reference sequence). DNA of the CDR3: TGTGCCAGCAGCTTACGGGACAGGGTTATGAACACTGAAGCTTTCTTT. Translated, it gives CASSLRDRVMNTEAFF.

The V call is TRBV10-3, the J call TRBJ1-1; 10 bases map to TRBD1. The germline gives CDR1 ENHRY, CDR2 SYGVKD. The V gene end was trimmed by 5 bases and the J gene end by 5 bases; junction bases not matched to a gene: 5. There are 14 residues in the CDR3. The CDR3 bases are TGTGCCATCAGTCCCGACAGGGGGCAAACTGAAGCTTTCTTT. Amino acids: CAISPDRGQTEAFF.

This chain connects TRBV4-3 to TRBJ2-3; 7 bases agree with TRBD2. Germline V lookup: CDR1 LGHNA, CDR2 YSLEER. The CDR3 length is 15 residues. J lost 1 base, V lost 6 bases, and 7 bases had no gene match. The CDR3 nucleotides read TGCGCCAGCAGTCGACTCCTAGCGGGCACAGATACGCAGTATTTT. Translating it yields CASSRLLAGTDTQYF.

The V and J genes are TRBV9 and TRBJ2-2; 10 bases are shared with TRBD2. Looked up from germline, CDR1 is SGDLS and CDR2 is YYNGEE. With 1 base clipped from V and 7 bases from J, the junction kept 7 bases outside the gene matches. CDR3 length equals 16 residues. CDR3: CASSVLSGGVSGELFF. Here the CDR3 DNA reads TGTGCCAGCAGCGTATTAAGCGGGGGGGTTAGCGGGGAGCTGTTTTTT. Combining the CDR3 with reference TRBV9 and TRBJ2-2 gives the whole variable domain DSGVTQTPKHLITATGQRVTLRCSPRSGDLSVYWYQQSLDQGLQFLIQYYNGEERAKGNILERFSAQQFPDLHSELNLSSLELGDSALYFCASSVLSGGVSGELFFGEGSRLTVL.

The chain joins TRBV15 to TRBJ2-7, with 10 nucleotides matching TRBD1. The CDR3 covers 15 residues. The germline CDR1 and CDR2 sequences are LNHNV and YYDKDF (reference sequence). Germline trimming cut 1 base from V and 6 bases from J; bases unmatched to any gene: 6. For the CDR3, the DNA is TGTGCCACCAGCAGAGGGGGACAGGGGCTCCTCGAGCAGTACTTC. Amino acids: CATSRGGQGLLEQYF.

This chain uses TRBV9 with TRBJ2-3, with 7 bases aligning to TRBD2. The CDR3 spans 14 residues. Per germline, CDR1 SGDLS and CDR2 YYNGEE. Losses at the gene ends were 5 bases for V and 6 bases for J; bases not matched to a gene: 9. The CDR3 reads CASRDSGSSDTQYF. As DNA, the CDR3 is TGTGCCAGCAGAGATAGCGGGTCGTCCGATACGCAGTATTTT.

The CDR3 nucleotides read TGTGCCAGCAGTTTTGTCCAGGGCAATCAGCCCCAGCATTTT. This sequence encodes CASSFVQGNQPQHF. This chain links TRBV27 with TRBJ1-5; D gene ambiguous. V shed 3 bases and J shed 2 bases, with 8 bases lying between them. Germline lookup yields CDR1 MNHEY and CDR2 SMNVEV (reference sequence). The CDR3 spans 14 residues.

The chain combines TRBV4-2 with TRBJ2-7; 9 nucleotides align to TRBD2. The CDR3 loop spans 15 amino acids. V shed 6 bases, J shed 6 bases, and the junction held 12 bases outside the gene matches. Looked up from germline, CDR1 is LGHNA and CDR2 is YNFKEQ. CDR3 in amino acids: CASSLQAGGSSEQYF. CDR3 coding DNA: TGTGCCAGCAGTCTACAAGCGGGGGGCAGCTCCGAGCAGTACTTC.